This T cell receptor (beta chain) was sequenced during a study of T-cell reconstitution after alpha-beta-depleted transplantation in children. This clonotype has a count of ten or more. Molecular barcoding with unique molecular identifiers was used for the TCRbeta library. TCRdb analysed the PCR reads with MiXCR anew, one entry per CDR3 protein. This table holds roughly 180,000 distinct CDR3 sequences, about 14% found once. Trimming at V came to 6 bases and at J to 5 bases, leaving 4 bases not matched to a gene. CDR1 and CDR2 (germline): SQVTM, ANQGSEA. This CDR3 comprises 12 residues. The V gene is TRBV29-1, the J gene TRBJ2-1; TRBD2 agrees at 7 bases. The receptor was derived from a human donor who donated a stem cell graft to a child with acute lymphoblastic leukemia. Sequenced here: PBMCs from the stem cell graft donor, sampled from the stem cell graft. The CDR3 DNA is TGCAGCGTCAGTAGCGGGCACAATGAGCAGTTCTTC. It codes for CSVSSGHNEQFF.